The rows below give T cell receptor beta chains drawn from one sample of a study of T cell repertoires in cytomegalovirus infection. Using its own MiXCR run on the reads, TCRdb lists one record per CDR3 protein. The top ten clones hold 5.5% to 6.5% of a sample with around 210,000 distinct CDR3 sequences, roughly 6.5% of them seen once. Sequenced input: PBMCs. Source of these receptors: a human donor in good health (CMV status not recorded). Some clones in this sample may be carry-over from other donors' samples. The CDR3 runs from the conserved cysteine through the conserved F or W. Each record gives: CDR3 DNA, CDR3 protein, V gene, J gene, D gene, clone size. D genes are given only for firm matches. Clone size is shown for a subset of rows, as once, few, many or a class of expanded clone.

TGCGCCAGCAGCTTCTCGGAAGGGGGTGAAAAACTGTTTTTT	CASSFSEGGEKLFF	TRBV5-1	TRBJ1-4	.	many
TGTGCCAGCAGCCGCGACCCACGGACAGGGGTTTACAATCAGCCCCAGCATTTT	CASSRDPRTGVYNQPQHF	TRBV7-2	TRBJ1-5	TRBD1	many
TGCGCCAGCAGCGGGCAGGGTGTCCACAATGAGCAGTTCTTC	CASSGQGVHNEQFF	TRBV5-1	TRBJ2-1	.	many
TGTGCCAGCAGCTTAGCGGACGAGACCCAGTACTTC	CASSLADETQYF	TRBV7-2	TRBJ2-5	.	many
TGTGCCAGCAGCCCGGGACGGACCCCACTCTACGAGCAGTACTTC	CASSPGRTPLYEQYF	TRBV5-6	TRBJ2-7	.	many
TGTGCCAGCAGCGTAAACCGACAGGGAAGCAACGAGCAGTACTTC	CASSVNRQGSNEQYF	TRBV9	TRBJ2-7	TRBD1	many
TGCGCCAGCAGCCAAGATGGCAGGGTTGGAGATACGCAGTATTTT	CASSQDGRVGDTQYF	TRBV4-1	TRBJ2-3	.	many
TGCGCCAGCAGCTTTGGGCTAGCGTTGGAGACCCAGTACTTC	CASSFGLALETQYF	TRBV5-1	TRBJ2-5	.	many
TGCAGTGCTAGGGGGCTAGCGCCCAATGAGCAGTTCTTC	CSARGLAPNEQFF	TRBV20-1	TRBJ2-1	.	few
TGTGCCAGCAGTTTAGGGGCAGGGGGGTGGAGCTACGAGCAGTACTTC	CASSLGAGGWSYEQYF	TRBV6-1	TRBJ2-7	.	many
TGTGCCAGCAGGCAGACTAGAAATGAGCAGTTCTTC	CASRQTRNEQFF	TRBV2	TRBJ2-1	.	many
TGTGCCAGTAAGAGGGCTACCTCTGGAAACACCATATATTTT	CASKRATSGNTIYF	TRBV19	TRBJ1-3	.	many
TGTGCCAGCAGCACACTGGGGACTTCAAACTATGGCTACACCTTC	CASSTLGTSNYGYTF	TRBV11-2	TRBJ1-2	.	few
TGTGCCAGCAGCCGCTGGACTAGCGGGGGGGACTCAGTAGCCAAAAACATTCAGTACTTC	CASSRWTSGGDSVAKNIQYF	TRBV7-8	TRBJ2-4	TRBD2	many
TGTGCCTGGAACGAGGGGGGCGGGGAGCAGTTCTTC	CAWNEGGGEQFF	TRBV30	TRBJ2-1	.	few
TGCGCCAGCAGCTTCGACCCCGCAGGGGGGGGGACCGGGGAGCTGTTTTTT	CASSFDPAGGGTGELFF	TRBV5-1	TRBJ2-2	.	many
TGTGCCAGCAGTTACGGCTTGGGACAGGGTTCGGGAACTGAAGCTTTCTTT	CASSYGLGQGSGTEAFF	TRBV6-5	TRBJ1-1	TRBD1	many
TGTGCCAGCAGCTTCACCCACGGGGGCGACATTCAGTACTTC	CASSFTHGGDIQYF	TRBV7-9	TRBJ2-4	.	many
TGCAGCTCCGGGGGGGAGACCCAGTACTTC	CSSGGETQYF	TRBV29-1	TRBJ2-5	TRBD2	many
TGCGCCAGCAGCCAAGGCCAGGGGACGGGTGGCTACACCTTC	CASSQGQGTGGYTF	TRBV4-1	TRBJ1-2	.	many
TGCAGCATCGTTAGGTACTACACAGATACGCAGTATTTT	CSIVRYYTDTQYF	TRBV29-1	TRBJ2-3	.	many
TGCAGTGCTAGATCCAGCCGGGGAGGATTGAACACTGAAGCTTTCTTT	CSARSSRGGLNTEAFF	TRBV20-1	TRBJ1-1	.	many
TGCAGTGCTTTACCCGGGGCGCGGGACGAGCAGTACTTC	CSALPGARDEQYF	TRBV20-1	TRBJ2-7	.	.
TGTGCCAGCAGCTTATCTCAGGCAGGGAATTCACCCCTCCACTTT	CASSLSQAGNSPLHF	TRBV7-2	TRBJ1-6	.	many
TGTGCCAGCAGGGGAACAGGCCGAAATAGCAATCAGCCCCAGCATTTT	CASRGTGRNSNQPQHF	TRBV9	TRBJ1-5	.	.
TGTGCCAGCACAGGCGTGGAGACAGGGATGGACACTGAAGCTTTCTTT	CASTGVETGMDTEAFF	TRBV12-3/TRBV12-4	TRBJ1-1	TRBD1	many
TGTGCCAGCAGGGCGTCGGGACAGGGGGGAGCTAATGAAAAACTGTTTTTT	CASRASGQGGANEKLFF	TRBV28	TRBJ1-4	TRBD1	many
TGTGCCAGCAGCCCAGGGGGAGACGTTTCGCAGTATTTT	CASSPGGDVSQYF	TRBV7-2	TRBJ2-3	TRBD1	many
TGTGCCAGCAGAGGACTAGCGGGAGCCCGAGGCAAAAACATTCAGTACTTC	CASRGLAGARGKNIQYF	TRBV6-5	TRBJ2-4	TRBD2	.
TGTGCCAGCAGTCCCATCGGGGGTGATAATAGCAATCAGCCCCAGCATTTT	CASSPIGGDNSNQPQHF	TRBV6-5	TRBJ1-5	.	many
TGTGCCATCCTGCGTCGGGGGGGCCTTACAGATACGCAGTATTTT	CAILRRGGLTDTQYF	TRBV7-2	TRBJ2-3	TRBD2	many
TGTGCCAGCAGTTTATGGCCCCAGGGCGGGCCTGAAGCTTTCTTT	CASSLWPQGGPEAFF	TRBV28	TRBJ1-1	.	many
TGTGCCAGCAGCTTAGAGGGGACGGAAAAACTGTTTTTT	CASSLEGTEKLFF	TRBV13	TRBJ1-4	.	few
TGTGCCACCGAGGACTCTACTGCCTATGGCTACACCTTC	CATEDSTAYGYTF	TRBV28	TRBJ1-2	.	many
TGCAGTTCCCGGCGGGCGAGGGGAACTAATGAAAAACTGTTTTTT	CSSRRARGTNEKLFF	TRBV20-1	TRBJ1-4	.	.
TGTGCCAGCAACAGGGGTCCGGTCCACCGCCAAGAGACCCAGTACTTC	CASNRGPVHRQETQYF	TRBV6-5	TRBJ2-5	TRBD1	many
TGTGCCAGCAGCTTAGTCCCTCCGGGACAGGGTAATTCACCCCTCCACTTT	CASSLVPPGQGNSPLHF	TRBV7-2	TRBJ1-6	TRBD1	many
TGTGCCAGCAGCCGACCCGACAGGGGGCGCGTCACCGGGGAGCTGTTTTTT	CASSRPDRGRVTGELFF	TRBV11-1	TRBJ2-2	TRBD1	few
TGTGCCAGCAGCTGGCCGGGACAGGCTTGGGACACCGGGGAGCTGTTTTTT	CASSWPGQAWDTGELFF	TRBV5-5	TRBJ2-2	TRBD1	many
TGCAGCGTTGGCCCTCTCGGGGGGACCTCCTACAATGAGCAGTTCTTC	CSVGPLGGTSYNEQFF	TRBV29-1	TRBJ2-1	TRBD2	.
TGCGCCAGCAGCCCGGGACCGACCGGCGGGGGAGATACGCAGTATTTT	CASSPGPTGGGDTQYF	TRBV5-1	TRBJ2-3	TRBD2	many
TGTGCCAGCAGCGTAGAAAGGAGCTCCTACGAGCAGTACTTC	CASSVERSSYEQYF	TRBV9	TRBJ2-7	.	many
TGTGCCAGCAGCTTAGCAGGGGTTGGGTATTCACCCCTCCACTTT	CASSLAGVGYSPLHF	TRBV7-9	TRBJ1-6	.	few
TGTGCCAGTCCACCTAGCGGGCGGGCTCCAGATACGCAGTATTTT	CASPPSGRAPDTQYF	TRBV28	TRBJ2-3	TRBD2	many
TGTGCCAGCAGCCGCCGGGGGGAGACCCAGTACTTC	CASSRRGETQYF	TRBV5-8	TRBJ2-5	.	.
TGTGCCAGCAGGGGATCCACAGATACGCAGTATTTT	CASRGSTDTQYF	TRBV9	TRBJ2-3	.	many
TGCAGTGCTATGTGGGGGGGGTCAGGGACCGGGGAGCTGTTTTTT	CSAMWGGSGTGELFF	TRBV20-1	TRBJ2-2	TRBD2	many
TGCAGCGTTGGTTATCATTCTACAGGGGAAGGATATCGGACCGGGGAGCTGTTTTTT	CSVGYHSTGEGYRTGELFF	TRBV29-1	TRBJ2-2	TRBD1	.
TGTGCCTGGAGGGGGACAGACAATCAGCCCCAGCATTTT	CAWRGTDNQPQHF	TRBV30	TRBJ1-5	TRBD1	.
TGTGCCAGCAGCGTAGGTTTGGGCAAATCCTACAATGAGCAGTTCTTC	CASSVGLGKSYNEQFF	TRBV9	TRBJ2-1	.	.
TGTGCCAGCAGCAATAGGAGACAGGGGAACACTGAAGCTTTCTTT	CASSNRRQGNTEAFF	TRBV7-2	TRBJ1-1	TRBD1	many
TGTGCCAGCAGCCCAGCAAGCAGGGGGCCCACTGAAGCTTTCTTT	CASSPASRGPTEAFF	TRBV7-9	TRBJ1-1	TRBD1	many
TGTGCCAGCAGTACAGCCTACAATGAGCAGTTCTTC	CASSTAYNEQFF	TRBV6-1	TRBJ2-1	.	many